This T cell receptor (beta chain) was identified in a study of HIV-infected children after antiretroviral therapy interruption. The wider study: Recorded EBV and CMV exposure existed for most children. Interruption-arm sampling covered weeks 0, 12, interruption end (24 or 48), and about 3 years post-study.

Treatment specified: PENTA 11 planned treatment interruption arm or continuous ART arm. The TCR library was built from RNA with a 3' RACE protocol and unique molecular identifiers. TCRdb called the 3' RACE reads again in MiXCR, with one record for every CDR3 protein. The top ten clones hold 0.6% to 0.85% of a sample with 40,000 to 50,000 distinct CDR3 sequences, around 4.7% of them seen once. This clonotype was seen at least ten times. Antigen: not known. The CDR3 length is 14 residues. V lost 3 bases to trimming and J lost 7 bases, with 12 bases between them. Germline V gene lookup returns CDR1 KGHSH and CDR2 LQKENI. General observations from the study: Naive CD4+ Gini coefficient rose by interruption end, suggesting clonal expansion.

This sequence originates from a pool of human donors with HIV. V gene TRBV18 combines with J gene TRBJ2-2; D unclear. The sample here was CD45RA+ CD4+ T cells from PBMCs, pooled from several time points, taken from a donor given antiretroviral therapy, either interrupted or continuous. The subset denotes: naive CD4+ CD45RA+ CD45RO- T cells. The DNA of the CDR3 is TGTGCCAGCTCACCTGGGATCTCGGACGGGGAGCTGTTTTTT. Amino acids: CASSPGISDGELFF.